One T cell receptor (beta chain) is described in this entry. This record belongs to a study of cytomegalovirus exposure and HLA in healthy donors. The protocol was immunoSEQ multiplex PCR, while the TCRdb copy is restricted to in-frame clones and leaves out a portion. The sample contains more than 140,000 clones, 85% to 90% of which appear only once. The ends were cut back, 2 bases at V and 0 bases at J, with 8 bases in the middle. Germline V gene data show CDR1 as SGHTA and CDR2 as FQGNSA. This CDR3 contains 15 residues. V and J are TRBV7-2 and TRBJ1-3; D is ambiguous. The clonotype comes from a woman under 30 in good health and CMV-seropositive. What was sequenced was PBMCs. CDR3 nucleotide sequence: TGTGCCAGCAGCTTATTCGGGTCCTCTGGAAACACCATATATTTT. It encodes CASSLFGSSGNTIYF.